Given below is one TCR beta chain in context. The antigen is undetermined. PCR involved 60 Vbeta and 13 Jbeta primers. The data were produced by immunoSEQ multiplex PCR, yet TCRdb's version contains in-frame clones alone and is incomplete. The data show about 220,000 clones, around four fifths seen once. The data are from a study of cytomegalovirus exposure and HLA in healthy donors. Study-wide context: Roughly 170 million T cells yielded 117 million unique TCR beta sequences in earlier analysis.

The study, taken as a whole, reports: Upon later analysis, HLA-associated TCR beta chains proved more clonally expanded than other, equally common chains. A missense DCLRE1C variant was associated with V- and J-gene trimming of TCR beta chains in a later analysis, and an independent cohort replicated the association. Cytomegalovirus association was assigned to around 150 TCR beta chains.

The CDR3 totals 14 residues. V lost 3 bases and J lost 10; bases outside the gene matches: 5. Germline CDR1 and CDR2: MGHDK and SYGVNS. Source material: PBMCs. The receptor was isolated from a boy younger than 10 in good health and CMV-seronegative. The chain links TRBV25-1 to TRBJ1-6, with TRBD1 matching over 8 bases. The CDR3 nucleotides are TGTGCCAGCAGTGAGCAGGGGGCAGGATCACCCCTCCACTTT. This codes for CASSEQGAGSPLHF.